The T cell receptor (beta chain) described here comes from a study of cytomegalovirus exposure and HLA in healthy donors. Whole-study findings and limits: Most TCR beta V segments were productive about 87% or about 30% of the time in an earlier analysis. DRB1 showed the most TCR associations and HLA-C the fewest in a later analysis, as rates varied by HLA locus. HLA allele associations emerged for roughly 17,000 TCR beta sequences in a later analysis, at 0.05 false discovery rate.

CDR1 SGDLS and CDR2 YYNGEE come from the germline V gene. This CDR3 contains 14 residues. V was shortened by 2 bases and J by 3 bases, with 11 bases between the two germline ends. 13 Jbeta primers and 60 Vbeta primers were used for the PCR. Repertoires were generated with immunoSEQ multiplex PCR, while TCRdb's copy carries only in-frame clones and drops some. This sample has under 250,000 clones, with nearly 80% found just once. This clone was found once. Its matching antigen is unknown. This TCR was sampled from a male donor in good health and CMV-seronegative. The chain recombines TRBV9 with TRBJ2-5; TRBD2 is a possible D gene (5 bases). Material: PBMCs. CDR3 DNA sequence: TGTGCCAGCAGCGTTAGCGTGGACGAAGAGACCCAGTACTTC. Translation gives CASSVSVDEETQYF.